Following are 18 T cell receptor beta chains from one sample sequenced in a study of blood T cell repertoires in COVID-19 (dated by TCRdb to 2018 to 2020). The library came from the immunoSEQ multiplex PCR assay. The table comes from immuneACCESS by way of TCRdb, which keeps in-frame sequences with V and J called. Part of the clones is missing from these tables; in studies checked, under half for an unresolved V gene and the rest for unknown reasons. Across this sample there are about 110,000 clones, with 80% to 90% seen only once. The ten largest clonotypes hold 2.1% of the sample. The sequenced material came from peripheral blood. All receptors come from a human donor in a cohort sampled during active COVID-19.

Only one count was recorded for this clone. This chain links TRBV15 with TRBJ2-7; 10 nucleotides match TRBD1. This CDR3 comprises 14 residues. Germline V gene data show CDR1 as LNHNV and CDR2 as YYDKDF (reference sequence). After removal of 4 bases from V and 5 bases from J, the junction contained 5 bases not matched to a gene. This CDR3 is CATSTRQGANEQYF. Here the CDR3 DNA reads TGTGCCACCAGCACCCGACAGGGGGCGAACGAGCAGTACTTC.

The chain is built from TRBV28 and TRBJ2-7, with a possible D match to TRBD1 (6 bases). CDR1 MDHEN and CDR2 SYDVKM come from the germline V gene. V shed 8 bases and J shed 6 bases, with 17 bases lying between them. The CDR3 is made up of 13 amino acids. The CDR3 protein is CASHRVWGGEQYF. The DNA for the CDR3 is TGTGCCAGCCACAGGGTGTGGGGTGGCGAGCAGTACTTC. Full variable domain (outside the CDR3, taken from reference TRBV28 and TRBJ2-7): DVKVTQSSRYLVKRTGEKVFLECVQDMDHENMFWYRQDPGLGLRLIYFSYDVKMKEKGDIPEGYSVSREKKERFSLILESASTNQTSMYLCASHRVWGGEQYFGPGTRLTVT.

This chain links TRBV6-2 or TRBV6-3 with TRBJ1-2; D gene uncertain. Germline V gene data show CDR1 as MNHEY and CDR2 as SVGEGT. CDR3 length equals 14 residues. Trimming removed 2 bases from V and 6 bases from J, with 13 bases in between. The CDR3 loop is CASSYVGAEDGYTF. DNA of the CDR3: TGTGCCAGCAGTTACGTGGGAGCAGAAGATGGCTACACCTTC.

This clone was counted between two and nine times. The chain is built from TRBV18 and TRBJ2-7; no clear D gene. CDR1 and CDR2 from the germline V gene are KGHSH and LQKENI. The CDR3 spans 11 residues. The V gene lost 2 bases and the J gene lost 7 bases, with 6 bases spanning the gap. CDR3 coding DNA: TGTGCCAGCTCACCATCCCGGGAGCAGTACTTC. It yields the protein CASSPSREQYF.

The chain employs TRBV11-2 and TRBJ2-7; perhaps TRBD2 as D (7 bases). The CDR3 contains 14 residues. V was cut by 8 bases and J by 0 bases, with 14 bases left in between. The germline V gene has CDR1 SGHAT and CDR2 FQNNGV. The CDR3 region is CASARGGDSYEQYF. For the CDR3, the DNA is TGTGCCAGCGCGAGGGGGGGAGACTCCTACGAGCAGTACTTC.

This chain links TRBV12-3 or TRBV12-4 with TRBJ1-5; D gene unclear. This CDR3 has 13 amino acids. V was shortened by 4 bases and J by 8 bases, with 12 bases between the two germline ends. In nucleotides, the CDR3 is TGTGCCAGCAGTTCATCGGGGTTGGAGCCCCAGCATTTT. The encoded protein is CASSSSGLEPQHF.

The chain has TRBV30 and TRBJ2-2; D not resolved. The CDR3 runs to 11 residues. In germline, CDR1 is GTSNPN, CDR2 SVGIG (reference sequence). V lost 4 bases to trimming and J lost 4 bases, with 4 bases between them. This CDR3 is CAWTTTGELFF. CDR3 coding DNA: TGTGCCTGGACTACCACCGGGGAGCTGTTTTTT.

The CDR3 region has the DNA TGCGCCAGCAGCTTGGAGGGTACAGGGGGCACTGAAGCTTTCTTT. It is translated as CASSLEGTGGTEAFF. V gene TRBV5-1 combines with J gene TRBJ1-1; 8 positions match TRBD1. Losses at the gene ends were 0 bases for V and 4 bases for J; bases not matched to a gene: 5. This CDR3 is 15 amino acids long. Per germline, CDR1 SGHRS and CDR2 YFSETQ.

The sample holds many counts of this clone. The chain links TRBV2 to TRBJ2-7; weak D call: TRBD2 (7 bases). The CDR3 sequence is 16 residues long. Germline values: CDR1 SNHLY, CDR2 FYNNEI. V was cut by 6 bases and J by 1 base, with 19 bases left in between. The CDR3, as DNA: TGTGCCAGCAGGGGGGGGACATCTGGACGGTCCTACGAGCAGTACTTC. Residues: CASRGGTSGRSYEQYF.

The CDR3 DNA follows: TGTGCCAGCAGCGCGGGATCACTGAGCCTCTACGAGCAGTACTTC. Its protein product is CASSAGSLSLYEQYF. The chain couples TRBV2 to TRBJ2-7; D possibly corresponds to TRBD2 (6 bases). This CDR3 has 15 residues. CDR1 SNHLY and CDR2 FYNNEI come from the germline V gene. V was shortened by 6 bases and J by 3 bases, with 18 bases between the two germline ends.

The V gene is TRBV14, the J gene TRBJ2-3; 9 positions agree with TRBD1. The CDR3 covers 15 residues. V shed 3 bases, J shed 2 bases, and the junction held 3 bases outside the gene matches. In germline, CDR1 is SGHDN, CDR2 FVKESK. The CDR3 DNA reads as TGTGCCAGCAGCCATAGGACAGGGGACACAGATACGCAGTATTTT. It specifies CASSHRTGDTDTQYF.

The chain is built from TRBV5-1 and TRBJ1-2; 9 bases align to TRBD1. V lost 4 bases, J lost 3 bases, and 7 bases stayed unmatched. Per the germline V gene, CDR1 is SGHRS and CDR2 is YFSETQ. This CDR3 has 15 amino acids. This CDR3 is CASSQGQGVYYGYTF. CDR3 DNA: TGCGCCAGCAGCCAGGGACAGGGAGTTTACTATGGCTACACCTTC.

The chain links TRBV5-1 to TRBJ2-1; 10 nucleotides match TRBD2. V was pared by 2 bases and J by 4 bases, with 3 bases of the junction left unmatched. Germline V gives CDR1 SGHRS, CDR2 YFSETQ. The CDR3 runs 15 residues. CDR3 bases: TGCGCCAGCAGCTTTGTACTAGCGGGATACAATGAGCAGTTCTTC. Its translation: CASSFVLAGYNEQFF.

The chain has TRBV4-1 and TRBJ2-7, with TRBD1 identical over 8 bases. Trimming took 0 bases from V and 3 from J; bases not matched to a gene: 7. In germline, CDR1 is MGHRA, CDR2 YSYEKL. This CDR3 is built from 16 residues. CDR3 nucleotide sequence: TGCGCCAGCAGCCAAGAACCGGGACAGGCAATCTACGAGCAGTACTTC. This gives the protein CASSQEPGQAIYEQYF.

The V call is TRBV18, the J call TRBJ1-4; 10 bases align to TRBD1. After removal of 3 bases from V and 7 bases from J, the junction contained 8 bases not matched to a gene. The germline CDR1 and CDR2 sequences are KGHSH and LQKENI. The CDR3 has 16 residues. The CDR3 here is CASSPPGQGSSEKLFF. In DNA form, the CDR3 reads TGTGCCAGCTCACCTCCGGGACAGGGGTCGAGTGAAAAACTGTTTTTT.

The rearrangement links TRBV2 to TRBJ2-1; TRBD2 agrees at 7 bases. CDR1 and CDR2 (germline): SNHLY, FYNNEI. The trim removed 2 bases at V and 5 bases at J, leaving 9 bases unmatched. The CDR3 has 16 amino acids. CDR3 sequence reads: CASSERASGTNNEQFF. The CDR3 DNA reads TGTGCCAGCAGTGAAAGGGCTAGCGGAACCAACAATGAGCAGTTCTTC.

This clone was seen a handful of times. This chain links TRBV7-9 with TRBJ2-3, with TRBD2 matching over 12 bases. CDR1 and CDR2 (germline): SEHNR, FQNEAQ (reference sequence). The V segment lost 2 bases and the J segment 3 bases; nucleotides outside the gene matches: 0. This CDR3 has 15 residues. The CDR3 loop is CASSLLAGGTDTQYF. For the CDR3, the DNA is TGTGCCAGCAGCTTACTAGCGGGAGGGACAGATACGCAGTATTTT. The variable domain in full, completed from reference TRBV7-9 and TRBJ2-3, reads DTGVSQNPRHKITKRGQNVTFRCDPISEHNRLYWYRQTLGQGPEFLTYFQNEAQLEKSRLLSDRFSAERPKGSFSTLEIQRTEQGDSAMYLCASSLLAGGTDTQYFGPGTRLTVL.

The chain has TRBV5-1 and TRBJ2-1, with 9 bases that match TRBD2. Trimming took 4 bases from V and 7 from J; bases not matched to a gene: 12. CDR1 SGHRS and CDR2 YFSETQ come from the germline V gene. The CDR3 is 16 residues long. CDR3 sequence: CASSLKGSGSGNEQFF. The DNA of the CDR3 is TGCGCCAGCAGCCTGAAAGGTAGCGGGAGTGGTAATGAGCAGTTCTTC. The variable domain in full, with the rest retrieved from reference TRBV5-1 and TRBJ2-1, is KAGVTQTPRYLIKTRGQQVTLSCSPISGHRSVSWYQQTPGQGLQFLFEYFSETQRNKGNFPGRFSGRQFSNSRSEMNVSTLELGDSALYLCASSLKGSGSGNEQFFGPGTRLTVL.